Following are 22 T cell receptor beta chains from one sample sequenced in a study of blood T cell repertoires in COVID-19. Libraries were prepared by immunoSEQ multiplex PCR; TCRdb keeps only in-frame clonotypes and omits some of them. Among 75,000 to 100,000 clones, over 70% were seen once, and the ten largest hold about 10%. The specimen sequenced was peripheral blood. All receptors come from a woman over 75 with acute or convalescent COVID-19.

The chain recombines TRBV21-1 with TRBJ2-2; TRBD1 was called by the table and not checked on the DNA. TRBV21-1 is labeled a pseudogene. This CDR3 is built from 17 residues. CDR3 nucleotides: TGTGCCAGCAGCAAAGCTCAGGGCCCATCGGGCACCGGGGAGCTGTTTTTT. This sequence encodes CASSKAQGPSGTGELFF.

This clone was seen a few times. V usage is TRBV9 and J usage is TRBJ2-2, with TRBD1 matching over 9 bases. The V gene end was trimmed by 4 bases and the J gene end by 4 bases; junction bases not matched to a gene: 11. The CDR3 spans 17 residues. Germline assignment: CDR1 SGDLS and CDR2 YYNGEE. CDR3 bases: TGTGCCAGCAGCCCCCGGGACAGGGCATACGGCACCGGGGAGCTGTTTTTT. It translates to CASSPRDRAYGTGELFF.

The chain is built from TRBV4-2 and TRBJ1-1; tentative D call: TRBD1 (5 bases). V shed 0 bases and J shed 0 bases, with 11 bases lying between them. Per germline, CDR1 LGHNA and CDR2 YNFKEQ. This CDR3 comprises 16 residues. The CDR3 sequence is CASSQDGAGMNTEAFF. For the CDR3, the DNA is TGTGCCAGCAGCCAAGATGGCGCAGGGATGAACACTGAAGCTTTCTTT.

The CDR3 region has the DNA TGTGCCAGCAGTGAAAGGGGGCCTGACAATCAGCCCCAGCATTTT. Its protein product is CASSERGPDNQPQHF. This chain uses TRBV6-1 with TRBJ1-5; TRBD1 aligns across 7 bases. The CDR3 has 15 amino acids. CDR1 MNHNS and CDR2 SASEGT come from the germline V gene. After removal of 2 bases from V and 3 bases from J, the junction contained 4 bases not matched to a gene.

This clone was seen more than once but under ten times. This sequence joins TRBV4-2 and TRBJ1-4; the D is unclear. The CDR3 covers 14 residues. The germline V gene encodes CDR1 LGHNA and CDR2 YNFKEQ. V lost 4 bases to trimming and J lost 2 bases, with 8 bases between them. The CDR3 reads CASSPGWTNEKLFF. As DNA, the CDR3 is TGTGCCAGCAGCCCCGGGTGGACTAATGAAAAACTGTTTTTT.

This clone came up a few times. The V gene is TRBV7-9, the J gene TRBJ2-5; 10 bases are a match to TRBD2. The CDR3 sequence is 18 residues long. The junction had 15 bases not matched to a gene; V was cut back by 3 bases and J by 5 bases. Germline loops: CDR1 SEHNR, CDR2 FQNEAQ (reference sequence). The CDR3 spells CASSLGDILAGYMETQYF. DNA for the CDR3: TGTGCCAGCAGCTTGGGGGACATACTAGCGGGGTATATGGAGACCCAGTACTTC.

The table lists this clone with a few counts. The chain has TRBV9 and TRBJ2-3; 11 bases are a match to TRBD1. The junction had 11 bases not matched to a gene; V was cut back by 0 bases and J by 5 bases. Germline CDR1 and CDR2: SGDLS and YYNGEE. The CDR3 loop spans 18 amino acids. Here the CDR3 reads CASSVVSGTGGSGDTQYF. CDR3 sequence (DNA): TGTGCCAGCAGCGTAGTGAGTGGGACAGGGGGGAGTGGAGATACGCAGTATTTT.

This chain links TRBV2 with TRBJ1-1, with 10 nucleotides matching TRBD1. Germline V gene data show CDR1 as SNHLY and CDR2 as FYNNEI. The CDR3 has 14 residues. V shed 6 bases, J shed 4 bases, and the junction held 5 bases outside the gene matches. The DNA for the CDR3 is TGTGCCAGCAGGGGGACAGGGGTGGGCACTGAAGCTTTCTTT. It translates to CASRGTGVGTEAFF.

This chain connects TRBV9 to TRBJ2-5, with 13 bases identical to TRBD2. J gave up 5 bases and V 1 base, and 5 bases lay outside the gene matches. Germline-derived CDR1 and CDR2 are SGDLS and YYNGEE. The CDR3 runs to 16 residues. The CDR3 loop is CASSVTSGGAGETQYF. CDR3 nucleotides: TGTGCCAGCAGCGTAACTAGCGGGGGGGCCGGGGAGACCCAGTACTTC.

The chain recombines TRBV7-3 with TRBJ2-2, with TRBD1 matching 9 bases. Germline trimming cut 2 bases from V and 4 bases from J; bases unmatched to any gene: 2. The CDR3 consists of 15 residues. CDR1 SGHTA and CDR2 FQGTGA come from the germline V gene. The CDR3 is CASSLVGQGTGELFF. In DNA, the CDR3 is TGTGCCAGCAGCTTAGTGGGACAGGGCACCGGGGAGCTGTTTTTT. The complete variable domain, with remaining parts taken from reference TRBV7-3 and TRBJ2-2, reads GAGVSQTPSNKVTEKGKYVELRCDPISGHTALYWYRQSLGQGPEFLIYFQGTGAADDSGLPNDRFFAVRPEGSVSTLKIQRTERGDSAVYLCASSLVGQGTGELFFGEGSRLTVL.

Here the CDR3 DNA reads TGCGCCAGCAGCCAAGATAGCTTGGCGAGGAGTGGCTACACCTTC. This translates into CASSQDSLARSGYTF. The J gene is TRBJ1-2, the V gene TRBV4-1; no clear D. This CDR3 comprises 15 residues. The ends were cut back, 0 bases at V and 7 bases at J, with 15 bases in the middle. Germline CDR1 is MGHRA and CDR2 is YSYEKL.

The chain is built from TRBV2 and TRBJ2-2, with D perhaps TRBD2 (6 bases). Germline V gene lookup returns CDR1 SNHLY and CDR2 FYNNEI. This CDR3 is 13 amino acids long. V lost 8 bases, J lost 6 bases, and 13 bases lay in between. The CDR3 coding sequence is TGTGCCAGCGGGTCGAGGGAGGCCGGGGAGCTGTTTTTT. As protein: CASGSREAGELFF.

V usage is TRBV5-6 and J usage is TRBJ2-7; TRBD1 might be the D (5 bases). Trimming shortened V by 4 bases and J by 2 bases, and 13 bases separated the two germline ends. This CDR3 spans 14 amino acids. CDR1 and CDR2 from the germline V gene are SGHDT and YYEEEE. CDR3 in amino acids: CASSTPGSPYEQYF. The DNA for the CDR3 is TGTGCCAGCAGCACCCCAGGGTCCCCCTACGAGCAGTACTTC.

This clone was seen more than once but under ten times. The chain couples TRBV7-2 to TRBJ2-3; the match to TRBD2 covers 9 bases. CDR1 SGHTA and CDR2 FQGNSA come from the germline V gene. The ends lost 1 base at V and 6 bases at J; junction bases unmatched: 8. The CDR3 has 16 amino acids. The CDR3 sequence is CASSLEGSGRSDTQYF. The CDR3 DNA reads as TGTGCCAGCAGCTTAGAGGGTAGCGGGAGATCGGATACGCAGTATTTT.

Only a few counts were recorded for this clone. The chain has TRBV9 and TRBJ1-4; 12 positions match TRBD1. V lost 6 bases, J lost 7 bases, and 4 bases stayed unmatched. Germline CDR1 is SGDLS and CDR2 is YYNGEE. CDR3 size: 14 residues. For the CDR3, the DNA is TGTGCCAGCACCCGGGGACAGGGGGCTGAAAAACTGTTTTTT. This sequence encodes CASTRGQGAEKLFF.

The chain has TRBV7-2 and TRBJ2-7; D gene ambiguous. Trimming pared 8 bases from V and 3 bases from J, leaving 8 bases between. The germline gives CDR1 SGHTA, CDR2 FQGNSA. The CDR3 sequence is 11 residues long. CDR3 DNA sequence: TGTGCCAGCGGGCCCCTCTACGAGCAGTACTTC. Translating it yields CASGPLYEQYF.

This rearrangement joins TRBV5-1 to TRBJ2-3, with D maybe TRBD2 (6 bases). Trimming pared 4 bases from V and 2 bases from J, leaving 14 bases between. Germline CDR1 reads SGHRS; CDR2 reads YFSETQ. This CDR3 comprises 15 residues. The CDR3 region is CASSVGPGLTDTQYF. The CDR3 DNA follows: TGCGCCAGCAGCGTTGGCCCGGGACTCACAGATACGCAGTATTTT.

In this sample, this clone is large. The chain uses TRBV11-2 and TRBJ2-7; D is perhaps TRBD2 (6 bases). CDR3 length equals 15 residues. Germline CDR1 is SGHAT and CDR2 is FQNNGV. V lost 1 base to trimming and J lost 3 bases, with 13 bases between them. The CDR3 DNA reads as TGTGCCAGCAGCTTAGGATCCAGCGGGCTCTACGAGCAGTACTTC. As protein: CASSLGSSGLYEQYF.

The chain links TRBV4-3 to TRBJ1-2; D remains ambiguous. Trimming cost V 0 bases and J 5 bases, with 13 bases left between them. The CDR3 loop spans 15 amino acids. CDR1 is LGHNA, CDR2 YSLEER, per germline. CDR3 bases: TGCGCCAGCAGCCAAGATATGGAGGGAAGATATGGCTACACCTTC. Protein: CASSQDMEGRYGYTF.

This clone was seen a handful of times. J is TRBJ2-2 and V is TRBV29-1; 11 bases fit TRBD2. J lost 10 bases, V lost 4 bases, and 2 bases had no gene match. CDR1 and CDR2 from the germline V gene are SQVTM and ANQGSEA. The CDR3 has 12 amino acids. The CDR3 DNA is TGCAGCGTTGCACTAGCGGGAGTGGAGCTGTTTTTT. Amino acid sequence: CSVALAGVELFF.

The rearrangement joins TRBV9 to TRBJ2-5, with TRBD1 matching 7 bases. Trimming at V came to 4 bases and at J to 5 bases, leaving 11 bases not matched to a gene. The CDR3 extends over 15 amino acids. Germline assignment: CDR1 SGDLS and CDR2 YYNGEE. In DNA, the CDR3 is TGTGCCAGCAGCATCCGGACAGGCTTCTGGGAGACCCAGTACTTC. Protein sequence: CASSIRTGFWETQYF.

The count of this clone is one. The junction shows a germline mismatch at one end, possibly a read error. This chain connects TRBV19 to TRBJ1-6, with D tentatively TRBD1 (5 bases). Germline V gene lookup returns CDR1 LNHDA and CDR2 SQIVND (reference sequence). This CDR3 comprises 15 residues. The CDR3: CASTPRGGTGSPLHF. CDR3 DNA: TGTGCCAGTACCCCCCGAGGAGGGACTGGATCACCTCTCCACTTT. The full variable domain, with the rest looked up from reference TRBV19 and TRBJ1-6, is DGGITQSPKYLFRKEGQNVTLSCEQNLNHDAMYWYRQDPGQGLRLIYYSQIVNDFQKGDIAEGYSVSREKKESFPLTVTSAQKNPTAFYLCASTPRGGTGSPLHFGNGTRLTVT.